A single sample gave rise to the 26 T cell receptor beta chains below, sequenced in a study of T cells in Graves' hyperthyroidism and ophthalmopathy. Amplification of TCR beta CDR3 regions was performed using RNA transcripts as template. TCR CDR3 regions were first amplified by RT-PCR with HTBI primers. TCRdb analysed the multiplex PCR reads with MiXCR anew, one entry per CDR3 protein. The sample lists around 200,000 distinct CDR3 sequences; approximately 16% were seen once. The specimen was blood. Receptors were obtained from a man aged 35 to 55 with Graves' hyperthyroidism.

The table lists this clonotype with many counts. This chain links TRBV7-9 with TRBJ1-1; D not certain. V gave up 8 bases and J gave up 1 base, with 11 bases separating them. The CDR3 spans 13 residues. Germline V gene data show CDR1 as SEHNR and CDR2 as FQNEAQ (reference sequence). The CDR3 DNA is TGTGCCAGCCGTCCGGTGGGGAACACTGAAGCTTTCTTT. It encodes CASRPVGNTEAFF.

This clonotype came up a few times. CDR3 sequence (DNA): TGTGCCAGCAGTGAATTCGTCAGGGGGCCGAACACCGGGGAGCTGTTTTTT. This encodes CASSEFVRGPNTGELFF. The J gene is TRBJ2-2, the V gene TRBV6-1; 8 positions match TRBD1. The germline V gene encodes CDR1 MNHNS and CDR2 SASEGT. The ends lost 2 bases at V and 0 bases at J; junction bases unmatched: 5. This CDR3 region has 17 residues.

This clonotype was detected a few times. This sequence joins TRBV5-6 and TRBJ1-5; weak D call: TRBD1 (5 bases). Trimming cost V 1 base and J 3 bases, with 8 bases left between them. Germline lookup yields CDR1 SGHDT and CDR2 YYEEEE. The CDR3 covers 14 residues. The CDR3 region is CASSLRGTNQPQHF. CDR3 in DNA: TGTGCCAGCAGCTTGCGGGGGACCAATCAGCCCCAGCATTTT.

This clonotype has ten or more counts. This chain connects TRBV6-5 to TRBJ2-2; 9 bases agree with TRBD2. CDR1 and CDR2 from the germline V gene are MNHEY and SVGAGI. Trimming removed 0 bases from V and 2 bases from J; junction bases left unmatched: 4. There are 17 residues in the CDR3. DNA of the CDR3: TGTGCCAGCAGTTACTCTGGTAGCGGGGGAAACACCGGGGAGCTGTTTTTT. Its translation is CASSYSGSGGNTGELFF.

This chain connects TRBV20-1 to TRBJ2-5; D remains ambiguous. The CDR3 sequence is 11 residues long. Trimming pared 5 bases from V and 0 bases from J, leaving 4 bases between. Germline V gene lookup returns CDR1 DFQATT and CDR2 SNEGSKA (reference sequence). The CDR3 DNA sequence: TGCAGTGCTCAGTACCAAGAGACCCAGTACTTC. Translated, it gives CSAQYQETQYF.

The table lists this clonotype with many counts. The CDR3 spells CASRNSQGPTYEQYF. CDR3 bases: TGTGCCAGCCGAAATTCACAGGGACCGACCTACGAGCAGTACTTC. The V gene is TRBV19, the J gene TRBJ2-7, with a possible D match to TRBD1 (6 bases). The CDR3 is 15 amino acids. In germline, CDR1 is LNHDA, CDR2 SQIVND (reference sequence). Trimming pared 9 bases from V and 2 bases from J, leaving 20 bases between.

This clonotype was seen ten or more times. The chain employs TRBV3-1 and TRBJ2-7; D might be TRBD1 or TRBD2, each matching 6 bases. There are 13 residues in the CDR3. CDR1 and CDR2 from the germline V gene are LGHDT and YNNKEL (reference sequence). Trimming removed 8 bases at V and 0 bases at J, with 11 bases between. CDR3 in DNA: TGTGCCAGCGGAGGGGACACCTCCTACGAGCAGTACTTC. Translated, it gives CASGGDTSYEQYF.

For this clonotype: One base away lies a much larger clone, so this may be a sequencing read error. The chain employs TRBV10-3 and TRBJ1-4, with 9 bases identical to TRBD1. Germline CDR1 ENHRY, CDR2 SYGVKD. Trimming removed 7 bases from V and 6 bases from J; junction bases left unmatched: 6. The CDR3 sequence is 14 residues long. CDR3 region: CAIKGDRGDEKLFF. The CDR3 nucleotides are TGTGCCATCAAAGGCGACAGGGGGGATGAAAAACTGTTTTTT.

This clonotype was seen ten or more times. The chain recombines TRBV7-2 with TRBJ2-1; the match to TRBD1 covers 9 bases. The CDR3 has 15 residues. V was pared by 6 bases and J by 2 bases, with 5 bases of the junction left unmatched. Germline CDR1 reads SGHTA; CDR2 reads FQGNSA. The CDR3 DNA is TGTGCCAGCAGAACCGGGACAGGGACCTACAATGAGCAGTTCTTC. This gives the protein CASRTGTGTYNEQFF.

A note on this clonotype: A read error is possible here, since a much larger clone lies one base away. The CDR3 here is CASSPTGAPMGSPLHF. The CDR3 nucleotides are TGTGCCAGCTCACCGACAGGGGCACCCATGGGTTCACCCCTCCACTTT. V gene TRBV18 combines with J gene TRBJ1-6; 8 positions agree with TRBD1. The V gene's germline CDR1 is KGHSH and CDR2 LQKENI. This CDR3 is 16 amino acids long. The trim removed 3 bases at V and 9 bases at J, leaving 10 bases unmatched.

To note about this clonotype: A much more abundant neighbour one base away suggests this may be a read error. Lacking the conserved final phenylalanine or tryptophan, this CDR3 likely reflects a read error. The chain carries TRBV6-2 or TRBV6-3 and TRBJ2-5; no clear D. The CDR3 length is 11 residues. Germline CDR1 reads MNHEY; CDR2 reads SVGEGT. Trimming pared 6 bases from V and 2 bases from J, leaving 4 bases between. For the CDR3, the DNA is TGTGCCAGCAGGTTTCAAGAGACCCAGTACTCC. Translated, it gives CASRFQETQYS.

The V and J genes are TRBV10-2 and TRBJ1-4; possibly TRBD1 for D (5 bases). There are 15 residues in the CDR3. The V end lost 2 bases, the J end lost 4 bases, and 11 bases lay between the germline ends. Germline loops: CDR1 WSHSY, CDR2 SAAADI. This chain's CDR3 is CASSETWDGNEKLFF. CDR3 nucleotides: TGCGCCAGCAGTGAGACTTGGGACGGTAATGAAAAACTGTTTTTT.

At least ten counts were recorded for this clonotype. V gene TRBV28 combines with J gene TRBJ1-2; no clear D. The germline gives CDR1 MDHEN, CDR2 SYDVKM. Trimming took off 5 bases at V and 1 base at J, with 11 bases between the two ends. CDR3 size: 14 residues. CDR3 loop: CASSRRELNYGYTF. CDR3 in DNA: TGTGCCAGCAGTCGACGCGAGCTTAACTATGGCTACACCTTC.

About this clonotype: Because the CDR3's place on the DNA is in doubt, the DNA is left out and the CDR3 is given as listed by TCRdb. The rearrangement joins TRBV7-2 to TRBJ2-1; the D call in the table, TRBD1, was not verified against the DNA. Germline assignment: CDR1 SGHTA and CDR2 FQGNSA. The CDR3 has 21 residues if both end residues are counted. The CDR3 region is CASSSQGADTQYFGPGNEQFF.

This clonotype was detected ten times or more. This rearrangement joins TRBV5-1 to TRBJ1-5; maybe TRBD1 (6 bases). The V gene's germline CDR1 is SGHRS and CDR2 YFSETQ. This CDR3 region has 15 residues. Trimming pared 1 base from V and 2 bases from J, leaving 10 bases between. DNA of the CDR3: TGCGCCAGCAGCTTGACAGGGATAGGCAATCAGCCCCAGCATTTT. Amino acids: CASSLTGIGNQPQHF.

This clonotype was detected a few times. The chain links TRBV27 to TRBJ1-5; TRBD1 might be the D (6 bases). V lost 0 bases, J lost 4 bases, and 10 bases lay in between. CDR1 and CDR2 (germline): MNHEY, SMNVEV (reference sequence). The CDR3 loop spans 15 amino acids. In DNA, the CDR3 is TGTGCCAGCAGTTTATCCAGGGGTAATAATCAGCCCCAGCATTTT. This translates into CASSLSRGNNQPQHF.

This chain uses TRBV25-1 with TRBJ2-2; 7 nucleotides match TRBD1. The V gene end was trimmed by 8 bases and the J gene end by 0 bases; junction bases not matched to a gene: 6. Germline-derived CDR1 and CDR2 are MGHDK and SYGVNS. The CDR3 is 15 amino acids. The CDR3 nucleotides are TGTGCCAGCTTTGGACAGGCCGCGAACACCGGGGAGCTGTTTTTT. Translating it yields CASFGQAANTGELFF.

This CDR3 reads CASNADYRDKSYEQYF. The CDR3 coding sequence is TGTGCCAGCAACGCAGACTACAGGGATAAGTCCTACGAGCAGTACTTC. V and J are TRBV28 and TRBJ2-7, with D perhaps TRBD1 (6 bases). The CDR3 is 16 amino acids. Germline values: CDR1 MDHEN, CDR2 SYDVKM. The germline V and J ends were trimmed by 7 bases and 1 base, with 20 bases remaining between them.

This clonotype was observed at least ten times. This chain connects TRBV11-2 to TRBJ1-1, with D uncertain. This CDR3 is built from 13 residues. Germline V gene lookup returns CDR1 SGHAT and CDR2 FQNNGV. The V and J ends lost 5 bases and 0 bases respectively, with 7 bases between them. The chain's CDR3 is CASSRELNTEAFF. In DNA form, the CDR3 reads TGTGCCAGCAGCCGTGAATTGAACACTGAAGCTTTCTTT.

The genes are TRBV24-1 and TRBJ2-1; D not certain. The V gene's germline CDR1 is KGHDR and CDR2 SFDVKD. The CDR3 length is 13 residues. V lost 0 bases and J 4 bases, leaving 3 bases between the germline ends. The CDR3: CATSDLTYNEQFF. DNA of the CDR3: TGTGCCACCAGTGATTTGACGTACAATGAGCAGTTCTTC.

The chain has TRBV6-1 and TRBJ2-7; TRBD1 might be the D (6 bases). The CDR3 length is 14 residues. Trimming took 2 bases from V and 1 from J, leaving 9 bases between them. The germline gives CDR1 MNHNS, CDR2 SASEGT. CDR3: CASSEWGRSYEQYF. The CDR3 DNA reads TGTGCCAGCAGTGAATGGGGGCGATCCTACGAGCAGTACTTC.

This clonotype was seen ten or more times. This CDR3 is CATSSGMPGNTGELFF. CDR3 bases: TGTGCCACAAGCTCAGGGATGCCAGGCAACACCGGGGAGCTGTTTTTT. The chain links TRBV24-1 to TRBJ2-2; D may be TRBD1 (5 bases). The germline V gene encodes CDR1 KGHDR and CDR2 SFDVKD. V was clipped by 10 bases and J by 2 bases, with 19 bases between them. The CDR3 covers 16 residues.

The genes are TRBV6-2 or TRBV6-3 and TRBJ2-1; D gene ambiguous. The CDR3 extends over 13 amino acids. V was pared by 6 bases and J by 8 bases, with 14 bases between. Germline V CDR1 and CDR2: MNHEY, SVGEGT. The CDR3 region is CASSRSAVYEQFF. The CDR3 DNA sequence: TGTGCCAGCAGCAGAAGTGCGGTCTATGAGCAGTTCTTC.

This clonotype was observed at least ten times. V and J are TRBV9 and TRBJ2-5; D not resolved. The V end lost 0 bases, the J end lost 2 bases, and 8 bases lay between the germline ends. The CDR3 is 14 amino acids. The germline CDR1 and CDR2 sequences are SGDLS and YYNGEE. DNA of the CDR3: TGTGCCAGCAGCGTAGGAGCATATCAAGAGACCCAGTACTTC. Translated, it gives CASSVGAYQETQYF.

This clonotype was seen ten or more times. This chain links TRBV18 with TRBJ2-7, with a tentative D call TRBD1 (5 bases). CDR1 is KGHSH and CDR2 is LQKENI in the germline V gene. The V and J ends lost 2 bases and 6 bases respectively, with 8 bases between them. CDR3 size: 12 residues. The CDR3 protein is CASSPGAGEQYF. CDR3 in DNA: TGTGCCAGCTCACCAGGGGCCGGCGAGCAGTACTTC.

This clonotype was detected ten times or more. V usage is TRBV2 and J usage is TRBJ1-2; D is ambiguous. CDR1 is SNHLY, CDR2 FYNNEI, per germline. The V end lost 7 bases, the J end lost 6 bases, and 15 bases lay between the germline ends. CDR3 length: 13 amino acids. The CDR3 loop reads CASKGRGKNGYTF. CDR3 sequence (DNA): TGTGCCAGCAAGGGCCGGGGAAAGAATGGCTACACCTTC.